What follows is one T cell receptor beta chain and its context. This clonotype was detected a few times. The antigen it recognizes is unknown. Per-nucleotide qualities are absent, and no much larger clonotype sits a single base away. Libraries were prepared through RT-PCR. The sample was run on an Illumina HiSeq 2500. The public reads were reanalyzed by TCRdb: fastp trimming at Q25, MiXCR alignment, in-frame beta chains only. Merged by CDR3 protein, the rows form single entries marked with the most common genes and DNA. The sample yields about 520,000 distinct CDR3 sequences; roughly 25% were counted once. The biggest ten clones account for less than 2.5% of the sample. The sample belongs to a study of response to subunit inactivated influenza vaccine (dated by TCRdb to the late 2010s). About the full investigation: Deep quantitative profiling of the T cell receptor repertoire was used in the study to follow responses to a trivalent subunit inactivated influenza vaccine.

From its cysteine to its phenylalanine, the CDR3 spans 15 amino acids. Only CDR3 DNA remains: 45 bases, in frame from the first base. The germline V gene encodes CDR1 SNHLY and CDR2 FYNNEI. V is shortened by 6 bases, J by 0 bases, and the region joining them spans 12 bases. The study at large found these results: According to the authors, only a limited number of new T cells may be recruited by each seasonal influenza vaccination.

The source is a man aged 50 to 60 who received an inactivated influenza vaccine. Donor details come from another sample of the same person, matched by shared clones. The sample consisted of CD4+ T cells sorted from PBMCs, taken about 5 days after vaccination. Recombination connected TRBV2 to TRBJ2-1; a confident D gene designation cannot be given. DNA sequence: TGTGCCAGCAGATCACCAGAATCCTCCTACAATGAGCAGTTCTTC. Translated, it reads CASRSPESSYNEQFF.